This is a list of T cell receptor beta chains from one sample in a study of CD8 T cell repertoires and HIV-1 epitope variants. These TCRs' antigens remain unknown. The repertoire was sequenced with immunoSEQ multiplex PCR; TCRdb's copy has only in-frame clones and lacks some. The data show thousands of clones, with about 66% seen just once and roughly two fifths held by the top ten. Sequencing used cultured CD8+ T cells derived from PBMCs. The source of these receptors is a male donor with HIV. CDR3s include the opening cysteine and the closing phenylalanine or tryptophan.

J gene	V gene	CDR3 length	CDR3 protein
TRBJ2-1	TRBV7-9	15	CASSFPGQGYNEQFF
TRBJ2-3	TRBV5-8	15	CASSLGSLDGDTQYF
TRBJ2-2	TRBV6-1	15	CASSAMGANTGELFF
TRBJ2-2	TRBV19	14	CASTTGVFTGELFF
TRBJ2-3	TRBV27	18	CASTPTTTSGRSTDTQYF
TRBJ2-7	TRBV7-2	15	CASSTGGGGAAEQYF
TRBJ2-5	TRBV11-1	15	CASSPAPSGQETQYF
TRBJ1-2	TRBV5-1	15	CASSLGRGRNYGYTF
TRBJ2-5	TRBV29-1	11	CSVEETETQYF
TRBJ2-5	TRBV15	13	CATSRDRRETQYF
TRBJ2-7	TRBV27	13	CASRGQGRGEQYF
TRBJ2-3	TRBV5-6	17	CASSLRIAGGWWNTQYF
TRBJ1-4	TRBV4-2	16	CASSQDFLGGDEKLFF
TRBJ1-5	TRBV30	15	CAWSSGTAQGQPQHF
TRBJ1-1	TRBV10-3	12	CAISEGDTEAFF
TRBJ2-7	TRBV10-2	14	CASSEGGLIYEQYF
TRBJ1-4	TRBV7-9	13	CASSLVGTEKLFF
TRBJ1-1	TRBV30	12	CAWSAQDTEAFF
TRBJ1-1	TRBV2	12	CAGGTLNTEAFF
TRBJ2-3	TRBV10-2	11	CASRYTDTQYF
TRBJ1-1	TRBV7-9	17	CASSSPGTGVISTEAFF
TRBJ2-2	TRBV6-5	16	CASSSERQANTGELFF
TRBJ1-2	TRBV7-6	14	CASTPGQGLYGYTF
TRBJ1-2	TRBV2	15	CASSSGQRLNYGYTF
TRBJ1-2	TRBV19	13	CASRAGWNYGYTF
TRBJ2-1	TRBV27	18	CASSLSGYGRPSYNEQFF
TRBJ2-1	TRBV27	13	CASSFRGYNEQFF
TRBJ1-2	TRBV5-8	15	CASSLGQGIPYGYTF
TRBJ2-7	TRBV4-1	14	CASSQGTGLLEQYF
TRBJ2-5	TRBV10-3	16	CAISEPSGGALETQYF
TRBJ1-1	TRBV27	16	CASSLSGIAINTEAFF
TRBJ1-1	TRBV4-3	15	CASSQDPGGGTEAFF
TRBJ2-6	TRBV28	13	CASKQWGANVLTF
TRBJ2-3	TRBV28	15	CASSLSGGRTDTQYF
TRBJ2-7	TRBV28	15	CASSLNRDRDYEQYF
TRBJ1-1	TRBV28	15	CASSAQGWLNTEAFF
TRBJ1-1	TRBV7-9	15	CASRGQGLGYTEAFF
TRBJ2-1	TRBV6-4	14	CASSDSSRGPEQFF
TRBJ2-7	TRBV2	15	CASSVGGGLSYEQYF
TRBJ1-5	TRBV11-3	14	CASSRDQEGQPQHF
TRBJ2-7	TRBV27	16	CASSSLLSGIVYEQYF
TRBJ1-2	TRBV28	13	CASSFYAGDGYTF
TRBJ2-3	TRBV2	15	CAIPEGGPGTDTQYF
TRBJ1-1	TRBV27	15	CASSLWGQANTEAFF
TRBJ1-4	TRBV5-1	16	CASSVAPTGSAEKLFF
TRBJ1-1	TRBV7-6	12	CASSSMNTEAFF
TRBJ1-1	TRBV28	14	CASSFLAGDTEAFF
TRBJ1-2	TRBV4-3	17	CASSQGTGSGIDYGYTF
TRBJ1-3	TRBV6-5	16	CASSFLSGSSGNTIYF
TRBJ2-1	TRBV7-9	12	CASSLDSIEQFF
TRBJ2-7	TRBV19	14	CASSIDGRAYEQYF
TRBJ2-7	TRBV5-1	14	CASSDDPFEYEQYF